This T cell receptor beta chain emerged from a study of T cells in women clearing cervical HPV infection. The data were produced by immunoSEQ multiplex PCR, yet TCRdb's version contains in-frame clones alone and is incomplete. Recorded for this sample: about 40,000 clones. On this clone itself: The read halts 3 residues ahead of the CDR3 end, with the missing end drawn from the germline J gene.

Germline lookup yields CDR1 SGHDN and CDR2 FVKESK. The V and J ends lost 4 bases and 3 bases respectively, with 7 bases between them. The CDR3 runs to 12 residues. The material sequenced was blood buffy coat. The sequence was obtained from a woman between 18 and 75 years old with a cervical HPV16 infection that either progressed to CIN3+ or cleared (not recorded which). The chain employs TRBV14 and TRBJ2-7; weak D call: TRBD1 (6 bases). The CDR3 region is CASSPTGYEQYF. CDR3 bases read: TGTGCCAGCAGCCCGACAGGCTACGAG.